The T cell receptor (beta chain) described here comes from a study of cytomegalovirus exposure and HLA in healthy donors (dated by TCRdb to about 2017). General notes on the study: In an earlier analysis of roughly 500 of the donors, approximately 260 Gb of sequence data and roughly 100 million unique TCR beta sequences from roughly 190 million T cells were reported. Around 300 gigabases of sequencing data and roughly 90 million unique TCR sequences were included in an early release covering about 700 HLA-typed donors. Of the 350 to 450 genotyped donors, approximately 83% fell in the genetic ancestry cluster associated with self-reported Caucasian donors. The study aimed to test whether signatures of past pathogen exposure could be identified by cataloging public T cell receptors. The T cell repertoires of 666 subjects were profiled by immunosequencing and related to cytomegalovirus serostatus. A separate validation cohort of some 130 different subjects was used in addition to the 666-subject first cohort. High-throughput TCR immunosequencing, statistical association of individual TCRs with disease status, and machine learning were combined to predict cytomegalovirus infection status. A later analysis re-examined previously published TCR beta repertoires from 500 to 700 donors and added high-resolution HLA genotyping to investigate patterns of TCR occurrence. The later analysis used no new phenotypic data to find candidate immune exposures, relying instead on TCR beta sequences and their occurrence across donors. An earlier analysis of about 620 of the donors applied high-throughput TCR beta sequencing to assess whether each TCR beta V gene segment acted as functional or pseudogenic. Donor age, sex, ethnicity and CMV serostatus were compiled together with the repertoire data. A later genetic analysis took genome-wide SNP genotypes for about 55% of the 666 donors and used that subset as a discovery cohort. Every discovery cohort repertoire had been produced on one sequencing platform. HLA typing covered class I and class II loci at four-digit resolution. Typing coverage varied by locus: 629-630 donors for A, B, C, DRB1 and DQB1; 522 for DQA1; more than 600 for DPA1; approximately 490 for DPB1. Because of strong linkage in the cohort, roughly five DR-DQ haplotypes were treated as single units for association and clustering. Across some 400 genotyped donors of the cohort, an average of approximately 200,000 unique TCR beta nucleotide sequences per donor were sequenced, and roughly a sixth of those sequences were non-productive. The paper as a whole reports these results and caveats: Compared with equally common non-associated chains, HLA-associated TCR beta chains in a later analysis were more clonally expanded and had lower generation probabilities. When HLA alleles, especially DR and DQ, strongly co-occurred, attributing TCR associations to individual alleles was difficult. Specific HLA alleles were associated with 16,951 TCR beta sequences at a false discovery rate of 0.05 in a later analysis. About 17 rarely observed V segments, including chromosome 9 orphons, were excluded from the earlier analysis of almost 600 of the donors because counts were too low. Immune exposure information for the cohort was limited to CMV serostatus. Across donors, most TCR sequences were observed very rarely, whereas some public TCRs were present in many individuals. A group of highly shared sequence variants was considered likely to be a technical artifact of the sequencing pipeline. A few of the identified cytomegalovirus-associated TCR beta chains were confirmed in vitro to be specific for cytomegalovirus antigens. In an earlier analysis of 450 to 750 of the donors, most TCR beta V segments appeared in productive rearrangements about 90% or about 30% of the time, broadly matching IMGT annotations. Correlated functional status among segregating V segments might be attributable to linkage disequilibrium, but an unknown experimental factor could not be ruled out. Because HLA typing was missing for some donors at each locus, association tests included only the typed subset. In the study, approximately 160 TCR beta chains were listed as associated with cytomegalovirus. A later analysis found that most CMV-associated TCR beta chains appeared HLA-restricted, with HLA associations seemingly driven largely by CMV exposure. It was suggested by the authors that the approach could potentially be generalized to other disease states and immunological phenotypes. According to a later analysis, parvovirus B19, influenza, CMV and Epstein-Barr virus appeared linked to several top co-occurrence clusters. In both the original and validation cohorts, the classifier was reported to diagnose cytomegalovirus status with high specificity and sensitivity. In this cohort, only TCR beta chains were sequenced, and detectable features were limited by the absence of alpha or paired-chain data. A further reported finding was that TCR beta sequences accurately predicted the HLA-A and HLA-B alleles for most subjects in the first cohort. Some IMGT-functional V segments, including TRBV6-2 and TRBV6-3, could not be distinguished by the 87-base-pair reads and were therefore excluded. Compared with the approximately 720-donor mean, donors in an Asian-associated ancestry cluster had fewer N-insertions in productive TCRs, according to a later genetic analysis. Sequencing depth was assumed to be roughly uniform across donors in the presence/absence analyses, though that assumption may not hold. V-gene and J-gene trimming of TCR beta chains was associated with a missense DCLRE1C variant in a later genetic analysis, and the association was replicated in an independent cohort. In a later analysis, the rate of TCR association differed among HLA loci, with DRB1 alleles having the most associated TCRs and HLA-C alleles having the fewest.

In total, just over 650 healthy bone marrow donors made up the cohort. At the time of sampling, every cohort member was nominally healthy, though immune exposures that went unrecorded were likely present. The donor was CMV seropositive and belonged to the group of 270 or so seropositive cohort members. Each donor provided a peripheral blood sample, and peripheral blood mononuclear cells were used for TCR beta sequencing. Genomic DNA extraction from the blood cell samples was performed with the Qiagen DNeasy Blood Extraction Kit. Measured from the cysteine to the phenylalanine, the CDR3 is 14 residues long. Only the CDR3 DNA is retained, 42 bases long and in frame from the first base. In the germline V gene (reference sequence), CDR1 corresponds to SEHNR and CDR2 to FQNEAQ. V loses 9 bases at its end and J loses 1 base; junction bases beyond the gene matches: 8. This clone was picked up a small number of times. Its antigen is unknown. Qualities for individual bases were not recorded, and no much larger clone is one base off.

The library was obtained by the immunoSEQ multiplex PCR assay. For the multiplex PCR, a mixture combining 60 forward primers for TCR Vbeta segments and 13 reverse primers for TCR Jbeta segments was used. Amplification of the CDR3 region of rearranged TCR beta genes was performed with a multiplex PCR assay on genomic DNA. On the Illumina HiSeq System, the amplified TCR beta libraries were sequenced as 87-base-pair reads. Per the source publication's procedure: A later analysis counted some 80 million unique TCR beta chains across the 500 to 850 repertoires, and roughly 11 million of these chains were shared by at least two donors. A nearest-neighbor algorithm error-corrected the raw reads and collapsed the reads into unique sequences, merging closely related sequences to remove PCR and sequencing errors. V, D and J gene segments were assigned by aligning CDR3 sequences to IMGT reference sequences. Each retained sequence needed at least a six-nucleotide match to both a V gene segment and a J gene segment. A rearrangement was called productive if the CDR3 had no stop codons and remained in frame with V and J, and every other rearrangement was called non-productive. Following IMGT convention, CDR3 was defined as the stretch from the second conserved V-encoded cysteine up to the conserved J-encoded phenylalanine. In an earlier analysis of more than 550 of the donors, sequences lacking an unambiguous match to a single V gene segment were excluded. In an earlier analysis of approximately 590 of the donors, V segments were called functional above 56.7% productive rearrangements and were called segregating when the between-donor standard deviation exceeded 5%. To diagnose cytomegalovirus status from the catalog of TCR beta chain sequences, a statistical classification framework was built. V and J gene assignment, in a later analysis, came from comparing TCR nucleotide sequences with IMGT/GENE-DB human TR gene sequences. The TCRdist pipeline was used in a later analysis to assign CDR3 sequences and most-parsimonious VDJ recombination scenarios. In a later analysis, every TCR beta chain was defined by the combination of its CDR3 amino acid sequence and its V-gene family, and reads without a unique V-gene family were dropped. To address suspected cross-contamination and a sequencing artifact, a later analysis removed 550 to 750 highly shared, low-generation-probability nucleotide sequences. In a later analysis, a clonal expansion index for each public chain was calculated from normalized within-repertoire ranks of inferred template counts. In a later analysis, generation probabilities were computed using a VDJ recombination model fitted to out-of-frame rearrangements, and the results were checked against IGoR. In a later analysis, hypergeometric tests were used to score TCR-TCR, TCR-HLA and TCR-CMV co-occurrence, with a repertoire-size bias correction applied to TCR pairs. To estimate false discovery rates, a later analysis permuted the HLA or CMV assignments 20 times. In a later analysis, co-occurring TCRs were grouped using DBSCAN, with TCRdist sequence similarity added in when clustering inside HLA-allele-positive subsets. Repertoires with fewer than 30,000 or more than 120,000 public chains were left out of co-occurrence clustering, as were several repertoires with anomalous nucleotide sharing. Here the immuneACCESS table is served through TCRdb, limited to in-frame sequences with V and J called. Missing clones are a known gap in these copies; in checked studies unresolved V genes cover under half, and the rest lacks a known reason. V and J calls plus clone size are reproduced from that table; the DNA served to infer D and trimming. In this sample the table shows about 120,000 clones, roughly 8.6% of which occur a single time. The ten top clones hold around 5.8% of the sample.

The chain is made from TRBV7-9 and TRBJ1-1; 7 nucleotides in the junction match TRBD1. The sequencing input was PBMCs. The sequence was collected from a woman aged 40 to 55 in good health and CMV-seropositive. The CDR3 protein: CASTKDRANTEAFF. The base sequence is TGTGCCAGTACCAAAGACAGGGCGAACACTGAAGCTTTCTTT.